What follows describes a single T cell receptor beta chain. Terminally differentiated effector memory CD45RA+ cells were excluded by CCR7 positive selection of CD45RO-negative cells. The data belong to a study of shared clonotypes between healthy human individuals. Study-wide context: Sampling drew on donors who were a couple of women and three men aged 18 to 49.

This CDR3 contains 15 residues. Trimming shortened V by 4 bases and J by 3 bases, and 16 bases separated the two germline ends. Germline CDR1 is SGHVS and CDR2 is FQNEAQ. Once extracted for a subset, genomic DNA was divided evenly among several immunoSEQ plates. Authors' processing steps: Because ImmunoSEQ provided only junction sequences with no quality scores, the filtering differed. Sequenced by immunoSEQ multiplex PCR; TCRdb stores in-frame clones only, minus some. D and trimming come from the DNA, and the V and J calls and clone size come from that table. The repertoire holds about 2 million clones, with about 95% as singletons.

This sequence joins TRBV7-8 and TRBJ2-7, with D maybe TRBD1 (7 bases). The clonotype originates from a man aged 18 to 35 in good health. The sample consisted of naive CD8+ T cells sorted from blood. The CDR3 sequence is CASSYLGRGDYEQYF. DNA of the CDR3: TGTGCCAGCAGCTACTTGGGCAGGGGGGACTACGAGCAGTACTTC.